This T cell receptor (beta chain) came from a study of blood T cell repertoires in COVID-19. Study details: T cells, B-cell-depleted T cells, or PBMCs supplied cDNA or gDNA.

In the authors' workflow: Estimation of nucleated cell counts relied on the amplification of reference gene primers. TCRdb keeps only in-frame clones here, not all; method: immunoSEQ multiplex PCR. That table furnishes V, J and clone size, whereas the DNA furnished D and trimming. The sample has approximately 280,000 clones; 85% to 90% are singletons. Trimming took off 7 bases at V and 3 bases at J, with 15 bases between the two ends. Looked up from germline, CDR1 is LNHDA and CDR2 is SQIVND (reference sequence). The CDR3 sequence is 14 residues long. V is TRBV19 and J is TRBJ1-1; D is unresolved. The source is a man in his forties or fifties with acute or convalescent COVID-19. The sequencing input was peripheral blood. The CDR3, as DNA: TGTGCCAGTACCCGGGCCCGGAGGGACACTGAAGCTTTCTTT. It codes for CASTRARRDTEAFF. Full variable domain (rest looked up from reference TRBV19 and TRBJ1-1): DGGITQSPKYLFRKEGQNVTLSCEQNLNHDAMYWYRQDPGQGLRLIYYSQIVNDFQKGDIAEGYSVSREKKESFPLTVTSAQKNPTAFYLCASTRARRDTEAFFGQGTRLTVV.